This T cell receptor beta chain was sequenced in a study of blood T cell repertoires in COVID-19. Study in general: The samples span acute and convalescent COVID-19 from the United States, Italy and Spain.

With 4 bases removed from V and 0 bases from J, the gap between germline ends came to 13 bases. The germline V gene encodes CDR1 MNHNS and CDR2 SASEGT. This CDR3 spans 16 amino acids. Per the original methods: By means of reference gene primer amplification, nucleated cell counts were estimated. Method: immunoSEQ multiplex PCR; TCRdb's copy keeps in-frame clones and lacks some. Clone size and the V and J calls come from that table; the DNA yielded D and trimming. The table has under 200,000 clones, approximately 86% seen once. This TCR came from a man aged 70-80 years with acute or convalescent COVID-19. The chain joins TRBV6-1 to TRBJ1-5; D may be TRBD1 (6 bases). What was sequenced was peripheral blood. The CDR3 is CASSVWTAYSNQPQHF. The CDR3 nucleotides are TGTGCCAGCAGTGTCTGGACAGCTTATAGCAATCAGCCCCAGCATTTT.